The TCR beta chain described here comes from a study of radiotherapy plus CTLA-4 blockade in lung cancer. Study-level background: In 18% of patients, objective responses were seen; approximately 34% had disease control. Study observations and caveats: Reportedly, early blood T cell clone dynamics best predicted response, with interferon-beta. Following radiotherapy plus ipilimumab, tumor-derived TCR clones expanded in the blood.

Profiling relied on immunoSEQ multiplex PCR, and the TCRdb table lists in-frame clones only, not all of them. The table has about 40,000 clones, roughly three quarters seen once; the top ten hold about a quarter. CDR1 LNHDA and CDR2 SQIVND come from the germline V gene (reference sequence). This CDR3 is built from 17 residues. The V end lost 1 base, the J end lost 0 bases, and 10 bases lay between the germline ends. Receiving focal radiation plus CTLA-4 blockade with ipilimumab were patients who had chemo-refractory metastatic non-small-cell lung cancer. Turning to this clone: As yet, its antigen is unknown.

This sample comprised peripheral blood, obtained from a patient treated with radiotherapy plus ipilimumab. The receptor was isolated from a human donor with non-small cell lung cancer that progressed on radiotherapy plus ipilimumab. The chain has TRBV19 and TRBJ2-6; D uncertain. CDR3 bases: TGTGCCAGTAGTATAGGAGTTGCCGCCTCTGGGGCCAACGTCCTGACTTTC. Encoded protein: CASSIGVAASGANVLTF.